This T cell receptor (beta chain) appears in the sequencing data of a study of T-cell memory formation after mild COVID-19. The wider study: TCR clusters largely stayed donor specific.

J was trimmed by 6 bases and V by 1 base; bases with no gene match: 4. The CDR3 is 15 residues long. The germline gives CDR1 SGHTA, CDR2 FQGTGA. TCRdb reprocessed the 5' RACE reads with MiXCR, giving one entry per CDR3 protein. Of around 500,000 distinct CDR3 sequences detected, about 20% appear once; the ten largest clones hold 9% to 15%. This receptor was taken from an adult woman who had mild COVID-19 (a few samples of this study predate the infection). Cell type and time point are not known. The sample comprised PBMCs or a T cell subset sorted from them (not recorded which). The chain combines TRBV7-3 with TRBJ2-2; 8 bases match TRBD1. This CDR3 is CASSLNPGGSGELFF. Written as DNA, the CDR3 is TGTGCCAGCAGCTTAAACCCAGGGGGCTCCGGGGAGCTGTTTTTT.